This entry lists 5 T cell receptor beta chains sequenced from one sample in a study of tumor and adjacent non-tumor tissue in lung cancer. No cell sorting was done before RNA was extracted from the tissue. The library came from three nested PCR rounds adapted from ARM-PCR protocols. Using its own MiXCR run on the multiplex PCR reads, TCRdb lists one record per CDR3 protein. This table holds roughly 120,000 distinct CDR3 sequences, 84% found once. The sample taken for sequencing was lung tumor tissue. The receptors derive from a man aged 65 to 79 with non-small cell lung cancer.

Turning to this clonotype: The CDR3 does not end in the conserved phenylalanine or tryptophan, so this is likely a read error. The V gene is TRBV4-1, the J gene TRBJ2-7; D is perhaps TRBD1 or TRBD2 (5 bases each). CDR3 length equals 14 residues. Looked up from germline, CDR1 is MGHRA and CDR2 is YSYEKL. The CDR3 loop is CASSLGPRSYEQYS. The CDR3 nucleotides read TGCGCCAGTAGCCTGGGACCGCGCTCCTACGAGCAGTACTCC.

Concerning this clonotype itself: One end of the junction is discordant with germline, which a read error may explain. The chain combines TRBV4-2 with TRBJ1-1, with TRBD1 matching over 10 bases. CDR1 is LGHNA, CDR2 YNFKEQ, per germline. The CDR3 totals 13 residues. The CDR3 is CANSQSGTGEAFF. The CDR3 nucleotides are TGTGCCAACAGCCAATCAGGGACAGGGGAGGCTTTCTTT.

On this clonotype itself: One end of the junction does not line up with germline, which may come from a read error. This sequence joins TRBV29-1 and TRBJ1-3; D unclear. The CDR3 is 13 amino acids. CDR1 is SQVTM and CDR2 is ANQGSEA in the germline V gene. CDR3 residues: CNVSIDWGNTIYF. DNA of the CDR3: TGCAACGTTTCTATAGATTGGGGAAACACCATATATTTT.

As regards this clonotype: The junction departs from germline at one end; a sequencing error may be responsible. The chain couples TRBV10-3 to TRBJ2-6; D is unclear. Germline lookup yields CDR1 ENHRY and CDR2 SYGVKD. The CDR3 sequence is 15 residues long. The CDR3 nucleotides read TGTGCCATCAGTGACGGAAACGCTGGGGTCAACGTCCTGACTTTC. As protein: CAISDGNAGVNVLTF.

Concerning this clonotype itself: Germline is not matched at one junction end, which may reflect a read error. The CDR3 here is CSVLQTGACGYNF. In nucleotides, the CDR3 is TGCAGCGTTCTCCAGACTGGAGCCTGTGGCTACAACTTC. The chain recombines TRBV29-1 with TRBJ1-2; the D is unclear. Germline V gene data show CDR1 as SQVTM and CDR2 as ANQGSEA. The CDR3 totals 13 residues.